The 5 T cell receptor beta chains in this list originate from one sample, sequenced in a study of CD8 T cells in Susac syndrome. Roughly 0.45 to 1 ug RNA was reverse transcribed with random hexamers. Each CDR3 protein gets one entry after TCRdb re-called the immunoSEQ multiplex PCR reads with MiXCR. The table records about 120,000 distinct CDR3 sequences, 90% to 95% of them present only once. Source material: CD4+ T cells from PBMCs. The receptors come from a human donor with multiple sclerosis.

The chain recombines TRBV30 with TRBJ1-4, with TRBD1 matching 8 bases. The germline V gene has CDR1 GTSNPN and CDR2 SVGIG (reference sequence). This CDR3 region has 15 residues. Trimming at V came to 2 bases and at J to 3 bases, leaving 5 bases not matched to a gene. CDR3 region: CAWSRTGFANEKLFF. As DNA, the CDR3 is TGTGCCTGGAGTCGGACAGGGTTCGCTAATGAAAAACTGTTTTTT.

This clonotype was counted once. V usage is TRBV4-1 and J usage is TRBJ1-2; TRBD1 matches 7 bases. Germline V gene lookup returns CDR1 MGHRA and CDR2 YSYEKL. V lost 0 bases, J lost 8 bases, and 9 bases stayed unmatched. The CDR3 runs to 15 residues. In DNA, the CDR3 is TGCGCCAGCAGCCAAGACGCCCAGGGGGGTCTGGGCTACACCTTC. It translates to CASSQDAQGGLGYTF.

This chain links TRBV30 with TRBJ1-2, with a weak D call TRBD1 (6 bases). V lost 2 bases and J lost 3, with 10 bases in between. CDR3 length: 13 residues. Germline CDR1 GTSNPN, CDR2 SVGIG (reference sequence). For the CDR3, the DNA is TGTGCCTGGAGTTCCCAGGGGTACTATGGCTACACCTTC. As protein: CAWSSQGYYGYTF.

J is TRBJ1-2 and V is TRBV3-1; a weak D match, TRBD1 (5 bases). Germline CDR1 reads LGHDT; CDR2 reads YNNKEL (reference sequence). Between the trimmed V and J ends, which lost 3 bases and 0 bases, there was a span of 8 bases. This CDR3 spans 14 amino acids. The CDR3 protein is CASSQGLTNYGYTF. The CDR3 DNA is TGTGCCAGCAGCCAGGGGCTAACTAACTATGGCTACACCTTC.

The chain links TRBV7-9 to TRBJ2-3; 8 nucleotides match TRBD2. Per germline, CDR1 SEHNR and CDR2 FQNEAQ (reference sequence). The V segment lost 5 bases and the J segment 4 bases; nucleotides outside the gene matches: 8. This CDR3 is 15 amino acids long. The CDR3 DNA reads TGTGCCAGCAGCCCCGGACTAGCTGAGGCAGATACGCAGTATTTT. Amino acid sequence: CASSPGLAEADTQYF.